Listed here are 14 T cell receptor beta chains from one sample, sequenced in a study of cytomegalovirus exposure and HLA in healthy donors. PCR employed 60 Vbeta and 13 Jbeta primers. Produced via immunoSEQ multiplex PCR; TCRdb's table is partial and in-frame only. The sample yields about 130,000 clones, 70% to 85% seen once. What was sequenced was PBMCs. All receptors come from a woman in her sixties in good health and CMV-seropositive.

Comments on this clone: The same CDR3 also results from other DNA sequences found in this sample. The chain links TRBV27 to TRBJ2-1; 10 nucleotides align to TRBD1. This CDR3 has 15 amino acids. Germline CDR1 MNHEY, CDR2 SMNVEV (reference sequence). Germline trimming cut 3 bases from V and 4 bases from J; bases unmatched to any gene: 3. The CDR3 spells CASSLGQGIYNEQFF. DNA of the CDR3: TGTGCCAGCAGTTTGGGACAGGGGATTTACAATGAGCAGTTCTTC.

This clone was counted once. J is TRBJ2-2 and V is TRBV10-2; TRBD1 might be the D (6 bases). Germline V gene data show CDR1 as WSHSY and CDR2 as SAAADI. The CDR3 spans 14 residues. The ends were cut back, 6 bases at V and 3 bases at J, with 11 bases in the middle. The DNA for the CDR3 is TGCGCCAGCAGCAAACAGGGATACACCGGGGAGCTGTTTTTT. Translation gives CASSKQGYTGELFF.

This clone was detected a few times. V usage is TRBV11-2 and J usage is TRBJ2-7; 7 bases line up with TRBD1. Germline values: CDR1 SGHAT, CDR2 FQNNGV. This CDR3 is 15 amino acids long. Trimming took 5 bases from V and 0 from J; bases not matched to a gene: 7. The CDR3, as DNA: TGTGCCAGCAGCCCCGGACAGGCCCTCTCCTACGAGCAGTACTTC. Protein: CASSPGQALSYEQYF.

The chain employs TRBV7-9 and TRBJ2-6; 7 bases match TRBD2. Germline V lookup: CDR1 SEHNR, CDR2 FQNEAQ (reference sequence). The CDR3 has 16 amino acids. Here the CDR3 DNA reads TGTGGAAGCGCCCGGGGGGTTTGGGCTGGGGCCAACGTCCTGACTTTC. Its protein is CGSARGVWAGANVLTF. Supplemented by reference TRBV7-9 and TRBJ2-6, the full variable domain reads DTGVSQNPRHKITKRGQNVTFRCDPISEHNRLYWYRQTLGQGPEFLTYFQNEAQLEKSRLLSDRFSAERPKGSFSTLEIQRTEQGDSAMYLCGSARGVWAGANVLTFGAGSRLTVL.

This chain links TRBV2 with TRBJ2-1, with a possible D match to TRBD1 (5 bases). This CDR3 spans 13 amino acids. V shed 4 bases and J shed 10 bases, with 14 bases lying between them. Germline values: CDR1 SNHLY, CDR2 FYNNEI. CDR3 coding DNA: TGTGCCAGCAGTGGACAGACCCCAGGGGAGCAGTTCTTC. This sequence encodes CASSGQTPGEQFF.

The genes are TRBV6-5 and TRBJ1-1; D is undetermined. This CDR3 contains 13 residues. The V end was cut by 0 bases, the J end by 11 bases, with 13 bases between. Germline V CDR1 and CDR2: MNHEY, SVGAGI. CDR3 protein: CASSYSPEGMAFF. DNA of the CDR3: TGTGCCAGCAGTTACTCCCCTGAGGGAATGGCTTTCTTT.

CDR3 residues: CASSSRLAGKQETQYF. The CDR3 coding sequence is TGTGCCAGTAGTTCGCGACTAGCGGGGAAACAAGAGACCCAGTACTTC. This chain links TRBV19 with TRBJ2-5; 11 bases fit TRBD2. Germline V lookup: CDR1 LNHDA, CDR2 SQIVND (reference sequence). The CDR3 consists of 16 residues. Losses at the gene ends were 5 bases for V and 2 bases for J; bases not matched to a gene: 7. Together with reference TRBV19 and TRBJ2-5, the CDR3 gives the full variable domain: DGGITQSPKYLFRKEGQNVTLSCEQNLNHDAMYWYRQDPGQGLRLIYYSQIVNDFQKGDIAEGYSVSREKKESFPLTVTSAQKNPTAFYLCASSSRLAGKQETQYFGPGTRLLVL.

This clone was seen only a few times. The V call is TRBV7-3, the J call TRBJ1-3, with 7 bases aligning to TRBD1. The CDR3 runs 15 residues. Per the germline V gene, CDR1 is SGHTA and CDR2 is FQGTGA. Unmatched junction bases numbered 5, after V lost 2 bases and J lost 4 bases. The DNA for the CDR3 is TGTGCCAGCAGCTTATCCCCGACAGGGGGAAACACCATATATTTT. Its protein product is CASSLSPTGGNTIYF. The full variable domain, with the rest looked up from reference TRBV7-3 and TRBJ1-3, is GAGVSQTPSNKVTEKGKYVELRCDPISGHTALYWYRQSLGQGPEFLIYFQGTGAADDSGLPNDRFFAVRPEGSVSTLKIQRTERGDSAVYLCASSLSPTGGNTIYFGEGSWLTVV.

The V call is TRBV19, the J call TRBJ2-2, with a weak D call TRBD1 (5 bases). V was pared by 5 bases and J by 6 bases, with 10 bases between. This CDR3 is built from 13 residues. Germline values: CDR1 LNHDA, CDR2 SQIVND (reference sequence). The CDR3 spells CASSWAGPGELFF. CDR3 DNA sequence: TGTGCCAGTAGTTGGGCAGGGCCCGGGGAGCTGTTTTTT.

The chain recombines TRBV7-2 with TRBJ1-2; D is undetermined. The CDR3 sequence is 13 residues long. CDR1 is SGHTA, CDR2 FQGNSA, per germline. V was cut by 5 bases and J by 8 bases, with 15 bases left in between. Written as DNA, the CDR3 is TGTGCCAGCAGCCGTGACTACTTTTCCGGCTACACCTTC. It specifies CASSRDYFSGYTF.

The genes are TRBV27 and TRBJ2-7, with 9 nucleotides matching TRBD2. Germline V gene data show CDR1 as MNHEY and CDR2 as SMNVEV (reference sequence). The trim removed 1 base at V and 2 bases at J, leaving 3 bases unmatched. The CDR3 runs 15 residues. CDR3 sequence: CASSLFPSGTYEQYF. In DNA, the CDR3 is TGTGCCAGCAGTTTATTTCCTAGCGGGACCTACGAGCAGTACTTC.

This chain joins TRBV5-1 and TRBJ2-2; perhaps TRBD1 as D (5 bases). Germline assignment: CDR1 SGHRS and CDR2 YFSETQ. The CDR3 consists of 15 residues. V shed 3 bases and J shed 0 bases, with 9 bases lying between them. For the CDR3, the DNA is TGCGCCAGCAGCTCCAGGGCCGCGAACACCGGGGAGCTGTTTTTT. This gives the protein CASSSRAANTGELFF.

Details on this clone: Germline and junction disagree at one end, which may indicate a read error. The chain uses TRBV7-9 and TRBJ1-1, with D unclear. Per the germline V gene, CDR1 is SEHNR and CDR2 is FQNEAQ (reference sequence). The CDR3 totals 14 residues. CDR3: CSSSSGVVNTEAFF. The CDR3 DNA follows: TGTTCCAGCAGCTCGGGAGTGGTGAACACTGAAGCTTTCTTT.

The V and J genes are TRBV10-2 and TRBJ1-1, with TRBD1 matching 12 bases. V lost 1 base to trimming and J lost 5 bases; unmatched junction nucleotides: 5. CDR1 and CDR2 (germline): WSHSY, SAAADI. This CDR3 is built from 16 residues. CDR3 DNA sequence: TGCGCCAGCAGTGAGTTGGGACAGGGGGCTGGGACTGAAGCTTTCTTT. This encodes CASSELGQGAGTEAFF.